Listed below are T cell receptor beta chains from one sample, sequenced in a study of blood T cell repertoires in COVID-19. TCRdb keeps only in-frame clones here, not all; method: immunoSEQ multiplex PCR. The sample lists tens of thousands of clones, around four fifths seen once, with less than 2% in the top ten. The sample consisted of peripheral blood. Receptor source: a woman between 55 and 75 years old with acute or convalescent COVID-19. Each CDR3 is given with its conserved first and last residue. The order of the fields is clone size, V gene, J gene, D gene, CDR3 protein, CDR3 DNA. The D gene is left open where the match is weak. Rows give clone size only sometimes, using once, few, many, or a class for an expanded clone.

NA,TRBV28,TRBJ2-7,TRBD1,CASSWDGTDEFYEQYF,TGTGCCAGCAGTTGGGATGGGACAGACGAATTCTACGAGCAGTACTTC
NA,TRBV7-2,TRBJ1-3,NA,CAVGELVSGNTIYF,TGTGCAGTAGGAGAGTTGGTCTCTGGAAACACCATATATTTT
NA,TRBV6-6,TRBJ2-7,TRBD1,CASSRTGESSGQYF,TGTGCCAGCAGTAGAACAGGGGAATCCTCGGGGCAGTACTTC
NA,TRBV3-1/TRBV3-2,TRBJ1-1,NA,CASRGGTEAFF,TGTGCCAGCCGCGGGGGAACTGAAGCTTTCTTT
NA,TRBV28,TRBJ2-7,TRBD1,CASSYPGQGSYEQYF,TGTGCCAGCAGTTATCCGGGACAGGGGTCCTACGAGCAGTACTTC
NA,TRBV9,TRBJ2-7,NA,CASSVAGGYTYEQYF,TGTGCCAGCAGCGTAGCGGGCGGGTATACCTACGAGCAGTACTTC
NA,TRBV27,TRBJ1-6,TRBD1,CASRRSRGSGSPLHF,TGTGCCAGCAGGAGGAGCAGGGGGTCGGGTTCACCCCTCCACTTT
NA,TRBV2,TRBJ1-1,NA,CASSETLPRAFF,TGTGCCAGCAGTGAAACCCTGCCCCGGGCTTTCTTT
NA,TRBV19,TRBJ1-2,TRBD1,CASSTETGGLRDGYTF,TGTGCCAGTTCCACCGAGACAGGGGGCTTGAGAGACGGCTACACCTTC
few,TRBV7-2,TRBJ1-2,TRBD1,CASSPTGYNYGYTF,TGTGCCAGCAGCCCGACAGGGTATAACTATGGCTACACCTTC
NA,TRBV28,TRBJ1-1,NA,CASSSTGGGSTEAFF,TGTGCCAGCAGTTCGACCGGTGGCGGGAGCACTGAAGCTTTCTTT
NA,TRBV2,TRBJ2-5,NA,CASTFGSSGEYQETQYF,TGTGCCAGCACCTTCGGGAGTAGCGGAGAGTACCAAGAGACCCAGTACTTC
NA,TRBV19,TRBJ1-3,TRBD1,CASRLDRASGNTIYF,TGTGCCAGTAGACTGGACAGGGCCTCTGGAAACACCATATATTTT
NA,TRBV28,TRBJ2-3,TRBD2,CASSLSRTSPSSTDTQYF,TGTGCCAGCAGTTTATCGAGGACTAGCCCATCTAGCACAGATACGCAGTATTTT
NA,TRBV28,TRBJ2-3,TRBD2,CASRSLQRGSTDTQYF,TGTGCCAGCAGGTCGCTCCAGCGGGGAAGCACAGATACGCAGTATTTT
NA,TRBV3-1/TRBV3-2,TRBJ1-4,NA,CASSQGWGGPNEKLFF,TGTGCCAGCAGCCAAGGGTGGGGAGGACCTAATGAAAAACTGTTTTTT